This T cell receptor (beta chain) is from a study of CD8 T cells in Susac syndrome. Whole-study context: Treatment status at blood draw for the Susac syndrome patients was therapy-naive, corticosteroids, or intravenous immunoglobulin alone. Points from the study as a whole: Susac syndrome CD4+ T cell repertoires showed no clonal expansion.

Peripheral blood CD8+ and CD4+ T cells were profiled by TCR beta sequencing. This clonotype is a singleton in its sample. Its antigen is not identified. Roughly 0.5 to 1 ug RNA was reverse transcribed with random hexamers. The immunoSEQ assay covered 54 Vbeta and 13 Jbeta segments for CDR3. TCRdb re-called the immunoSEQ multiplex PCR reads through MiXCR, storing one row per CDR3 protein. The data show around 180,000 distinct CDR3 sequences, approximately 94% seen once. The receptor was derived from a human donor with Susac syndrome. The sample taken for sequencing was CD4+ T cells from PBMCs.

The DNA of the CDR3 is TGCAGTGGCCAACGGACAGGGAGCTCCTACGAGCAGTACTTC. This gives the protein CSGQRTGSSYEQYF. The V gene is TRBV20-1, the J gene TRBJ2-7; 8 bases fit TRBD1. This CDR3 has 14 residues. V gave up 7 bases and J gave up 0 bases; unmatched junction bases: 8. Germline-derived CDR1 and CDR2 are DFQATT and SNEGSKA (reference sequence).